Below are 7 T cell receptor beta chains sequenced from a single sample in a study of blood T cells in healthy people across ages. Through a sample-barcoded 5' primer and a J-beta primer mix, a second PCR was run for about 6 to 12 cycles. In TCRdb, the 5' RACE reads were re-called with MiXCR into one record per CDR3 protein. The sample yields about 930,000 distinct CDR3 sequences, roughly 28% seen once. The sample was also linked to a second study, of T cells of mothers and their children.

Sample: blood. The receptor source for this set is a woman aged 40 to 49 in good health.

In this sample, this clonotype turned up a few times. This chain connects TRBV27 to TRBJ1-2; TRBD1 matches at 7 bases. Germline V gene sequence: CDR1 MNHEY, CDR2 SMNVEV (reference sequence). With 0 bases clipped from V and 6 bases from J, the junction kept 4 bases outside the gene matches. This CDR3 spans 14 amino acids. The DNA for the CDR3 is TGTGCCAGCAGTTTATCTGGGACAGCCGATGGCTACACCTTC. Translated, it gives CASSLSGTADGYTF.

This clonotype was detected ten times or more. The rearrangement joins TRBV9 to TRBJ2-7; the D call may be TRBD1 or TRBD2 (5 bases each). V dropped 1 base and J dropped 2 bases, with 10 bases sitting between them. Germline CDR1 and CDR2: SGDLS and YYNGEE. This CDR3 has 14 amino acids. CDR3 sequence reads: CASSVRDGPYEQYF. CDR3 coding DNA: TGTGCCAGCAGCGTACGGGACGGTCCCTACGAGCAGTACTTC.

A note on this clonotype: One end of the junction is discordant with germline, which a read error may explain. V and J are TRBV7-8 and TRBJ2-1; TRBD2 agrees at 10 bases. Germline V gives CDR1 SGHVS, CDR2 FQNEAQ. CDR3 length: 17 amino acids. The CDR3 spells CANSQRSGGSSYNEQFF. In nucleotides, the CDR3 is TGTGCCAACAGCCAACGTAGCGGGGGGAGCTCCTACAATGAGCAGTTCTTC. Drawing the rest from reference TRBV7-8 and TRBJ2-1, the complete variable domain is GAGVSQSPRYKVAKRGQDVALRCDPISGHVSLFWYQQALGQGPEFLTYFQNEAQLDKSGLPSDRFFAERPEGSVSTLKIQRTQQEDSAVYLCANSQRSGGSSYNEQFFGPGTRLTVL.

About this clonotype itself: A much larger clone lies a single base off, so this may be a read error. V and J are TRBV27 and TRBJ2-7; TRBD1 or TRBD2 may be the D gene (5 bases each). Germline CDR1 MNHEY, CDR2 SMNVEV (reference sequence). Trimming shortened V by 5 bases and J by 2 bases, and 16 bases separated the two germline ends. The CDR3 consists of 15 residues. The chain's CDR3 is CASSHRGVGTYEQYF. The CDR3 nucleotides are TGTGCCAGCAGTCATCGAGGGGTAGGGACCTACGAGCAGTACTTC.

This chain uses TRBV5-1 with TRBJ2-3; 13 positions agree with TRBD2. V shed 1 base and J 7 bases; nucleotides not matched to a gene: 6. The CDR3 extends over 16 amino acids. Germline V lookup: CDR1 SGHRS, CDR2 YFSETQ. In DNA form, the CDR3 reads TGCGCCAGCAGCTTGACTAGCGGGGGGGACGGCAATACGCAGTATTTT. This codes for CASSLTSGGDGNTQYF.

The CDR3: CASSAGAYGELFF. The CDR3 nucleotides are TGTGCCAGCAGTGCGGGGGCGTACGGGGAGCTGTTTTTT. The chain is built from TRBV2 and TRBJ2-2; the D call may be TRBD1 or TRBD2 (6 bases each). The ends were cut back, 4 bases at V and 7 bases at J, with 10 bases in the middle. The length of the CDR3 is 13 residues. In germline, CDR1 is SNHLY, CDR2 FYNNEI.

About this clonotype: The junction shows a germline mismatch at one end, possibly a read error. The V and J genes are TRBV7-9 and TRBJ2-4, with 8 bases that match TRBD2. The CDR3 length is 14 residues. CDR1 is SEHNR and CDR2 is FQNEAQ in the germline V gene (reference sequence). The CDR3 bases are TGTACCAGCAGCTTATCTACTAGCGGAGACATTCAGTACTTC. As protein: CTSSLSTSGDIQYF.